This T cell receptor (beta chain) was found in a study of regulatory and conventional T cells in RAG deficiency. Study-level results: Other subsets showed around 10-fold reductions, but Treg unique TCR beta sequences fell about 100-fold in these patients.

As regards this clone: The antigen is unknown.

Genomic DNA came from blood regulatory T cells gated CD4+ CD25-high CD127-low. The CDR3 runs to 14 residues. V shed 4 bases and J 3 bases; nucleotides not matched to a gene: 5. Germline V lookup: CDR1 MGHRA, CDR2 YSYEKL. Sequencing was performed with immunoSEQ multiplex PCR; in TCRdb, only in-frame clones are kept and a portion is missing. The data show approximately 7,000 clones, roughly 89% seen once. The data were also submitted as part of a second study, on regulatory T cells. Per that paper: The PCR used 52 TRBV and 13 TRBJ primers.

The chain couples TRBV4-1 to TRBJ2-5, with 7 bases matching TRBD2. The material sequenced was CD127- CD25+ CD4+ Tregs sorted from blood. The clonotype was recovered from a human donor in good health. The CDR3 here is CASSRSGKKETQYF. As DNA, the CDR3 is TGCGCCAGCAGCCGGAGCGGGAAAAAAGAGACCCAGTACTTC.